These T cell receptor beta chains were read from a single sample in a study of cytomegalovirus exposure and HLA in healthy donors. Some clones are missing from TCRdb's copy, which holds only in-frame ones; the method was immunoSEQ multiplex PCR. In the table there are 110,000 to 150,000 clones, 9.7% of which are singletons. The sequencing input was PBMCs. The receptors derive from a man aged 50 to 59 in good health and CMV-seronegative. CDR3s include the opening cysteine and the closing phenylalanine or tryptophan. A D gene is named only where the DNA matches it firmly. Only some rows state a clone size, as once, few, many or a class for expanded clones.

J	V	size	D	DNA	CDR3
TRBJ1-1	TRBV25-1	.	TRBD1	TGTGCCAGCAGTGAATGGGGCAGGGGGGCCACTGAAGCTTTCTTT	CASSEWGRGATEAFF
TRBJ1-1	TRBV7-2	few	.	TGTGCCAGCAGCTTGTCAGTTATGAACACTGAAGCTTTCTTT	CASSLSVMNTEAFF
TRBJ1-1	TRBV25-1	few	.	TGTGCCAGCAGTCCCCGGGAGGGACGTACCACTGAAGCTTTCTTT	CASSPREGRTTEAFF
TRBJ1-2	TRBV27	.	.	TGTGCCAGCAGTTTGGCGGCTAACTATGGCTACACCTTC	CASSLAANYGYTF
TRBJ2-1	TRBV15	few	TRBD2	TGTGCCACCAGCAGAGATCGGGCGGGAGTGGGTGAGCAGTTCTTC	CATSRDRAGVGEQFF
TRBJ2-7	TRBV11-2	.	.	TGTGCCAGCAGCCCCAGGCCCAGTCCGAACTACGAGCAGTACTTC	CASSPRPSPNYEQYF
TRBJ2-3	TRBV29-1	few	.	TGCAGCGTTGGGCAGGCCGCAGATACGCAGTATTTT	CSVGQAADTQYF
TRBJ2-7	TRBV18	few	TRBD1	TGTGCCAGCTCACGGACAGGGGGCCCTACCTACGAGCAGTACTTC	CASSRTGGPTYEQYF
TRBJ1-5	TRBV10-2	few	TRBD1	TGCGCCAGCAGTGGACCGGGACAGGGGCAGCCCCAGCATTTT	CASSGPGQGQPQHF
TRBJ2-7	TRBV19	.	TRBD2	TGTGCCAGTAGTATAGGCGGGGGGCCGTGGAGCTCCTACGAGCAGTACTTC	CASSIGGGPWSSYEQYF
TRBJ1-5	TRBV7-8	.	TRBD1	TGTGCCAGCAGTTCCCGACGGGGACAGGACAATCAGCCCCAGCATTTT	CASSSRRGQDNQPQHF
TRBJ1-5	TRBV7-9	few	TRBD1	TGTGCCAGCACCCCCGGGACAGCCAATCAGCCCCAGCATTTT	CASTPGTANQPQHF